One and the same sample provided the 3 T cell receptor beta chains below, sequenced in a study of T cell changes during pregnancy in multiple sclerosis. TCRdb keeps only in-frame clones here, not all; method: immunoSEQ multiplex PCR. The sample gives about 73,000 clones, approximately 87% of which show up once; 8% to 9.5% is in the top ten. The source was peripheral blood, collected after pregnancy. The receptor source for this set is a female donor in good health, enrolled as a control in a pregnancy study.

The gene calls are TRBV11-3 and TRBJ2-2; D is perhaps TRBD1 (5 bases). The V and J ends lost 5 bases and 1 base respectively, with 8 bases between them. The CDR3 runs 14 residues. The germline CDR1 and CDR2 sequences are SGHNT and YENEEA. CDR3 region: CASSPGQNTGELFF. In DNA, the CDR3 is TGTGCCAGCAGCCCAGGACAGAACACCGGGGAGCTGTTTTTT.

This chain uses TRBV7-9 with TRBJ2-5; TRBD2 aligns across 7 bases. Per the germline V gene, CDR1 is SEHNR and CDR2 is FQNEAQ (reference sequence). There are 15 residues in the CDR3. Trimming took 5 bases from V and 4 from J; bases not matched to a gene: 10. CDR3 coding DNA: TGTGCCAGCAGCAGTCTCGGGGGGAGAGGAGAGACCCAGTACTTC. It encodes CASSSLGGRGETQYF.

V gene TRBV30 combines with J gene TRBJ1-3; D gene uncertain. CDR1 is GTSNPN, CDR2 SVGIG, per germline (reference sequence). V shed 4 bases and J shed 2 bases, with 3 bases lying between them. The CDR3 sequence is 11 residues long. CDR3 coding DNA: TGTGCCTGGACAACTGGAAACACCATATATTTT. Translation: CAWTTGNTIYF.